This section outlines one T cell receptor (beta chain) sequence together with its context. This sample stems from a study of CD8+ T cells in alopecia areata. Once RNA had been extracted, it was reverse transcribed into cDNA to act as the sequencing template. Sequencing was performed with immunoSEQ multiplex PCR; in TCRdb, only in-frame clones are kept and a portion is missing. The sample lists some 110,000 clones; around 61% were seen once. Germline values: CDR1 SGHNT, CDR2 YYREEE (reference sequence). CDR3 length: 12 residues. Between the trimmed V and J ends, which lost 0 bases and 2 bases, there was a span of 0 bases.

Sequenced: CD4+ T cells sorted from blood. The clonotype was recovered from a human donor in good health. The chain has TRBV5-4 and TRBJ2-1; D call uncertain. CDR3 protein: CASSLAYNEQFF. CDR3 DNA: TGTGCCAGCAGCTTGGCCTACAATGAGCAGTTCTTC.